This record looks at one T cell receptor (beta chain) sequence and its context. The antigen is not known. RNA transcripts gave rise to amplified TCR beta CDR3 regions. HTBI primers were employed in a first-round RT-PCR of the TCR CDR3. MiXCR was run by TCRdb on the multiplex PCR reads, yielding one entry per CDR3 protein. Among around 420,000 distinct CDR3 sequences listed, roughly 14% were seen once. This sample was included in a study of T cells in Graves' hyperthyroidism and ophthalmopathy. Background on the study: Prior to any treatment, at the point of initial diagnosis, peripheral blood was collected. Broader study findings: From stable hyperthyroidism, ophthalmopathy was separated by a 13 V-J model.

Diagnoses used clinical symptoms, serum thyroxine and TRAb, thyroid ultrasound and orbital computed tomography. CDR3 length equals 14 residues. The germline V gene has CDR1 DFQATT and CDR2 SNEGSKA (reference sequence). Trimming stripped 6 bases from V and 1 base from J, with 15 bases between. The sequence derives from a woman in her late teens or twenties with Graves' hyperthyroidism. The sequenced material came from blood. This rearrangement joins TRBV20-1 to TRBJ1-1, with D perhaps matching TRBD1 (6 bases). The CDR3 reads CSASEGGANTEAFF. The CDR3 coding sequence is TGCAGTGCCTCAGAGGGGGGGGCGAACACTGAAGCTTTCTTT.